This TCR beta chain appears in the sequencing data of a study of blood T cell repertoires in COVID-19. Clones were sequenced by immunoSEQ multiplex PCR, and TCRdb holds only the in-frame ones, with some missing. Found here are 250,000 or so clones, 85% to 90% of them singletons; the top ten hold 2.1%. CDR1 SEHNR and CDR2 FQNEAQ come from the germline V gene (reference sequence). The CDR3 runs to 18 residues. Trimming left V 5 bases short and J 5 bases short, with 24 bases between. Sequenced input: peripheral blood. The clonotype was recovered from a woman aged 55 to 70 with COVID-19, enrolled during active disease. J is TRBJ1-4 and V is TRBV7-9; weak D call: TRBD1 (5 bases). The CDR3 region is CASSLTRAWGGPNEKLFF. CDR3 sequence (DNA): TGTGCCAGCAGCCTAACCCGGGCCTGGGGCGGTCCCAATGAAAAACTGTTTTTT. Drawing the rest from reference TRBV7-9 and TRBJ1-4, the complete variable domain is DTGVSQNPRHKITKRGQNVTFRCDPISEHNRLYWYRQTLGQGPEFLTYFQNEAQLEKSRLLSDRFSAERPKGSFSTLEIQRTEQGDSAMYLCASSLTRAWGGPNEKLFFGSGTQLSVL.